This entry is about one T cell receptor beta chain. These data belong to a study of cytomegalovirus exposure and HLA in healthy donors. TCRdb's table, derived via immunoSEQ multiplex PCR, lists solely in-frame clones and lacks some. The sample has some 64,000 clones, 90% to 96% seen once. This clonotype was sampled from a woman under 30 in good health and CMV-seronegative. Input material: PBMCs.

This CDR3 reads CASSRSKAARLGETQYF. DNA for the CDR3: TGCGCCAGCAGCCGGTCCAAGGCCGCACGACTCGGGGAGACCCAGTACTTC. The rearrangement uses TRBV5-1 and TRBJ2-5; D call uncertain. The CDR3 is 17 amino acids. V was shortened by 4 bases and J by 5 bases, with 24 bases between the two germline ends. CDR1 and CDR2 (germline): SGHRS, YFSETQ.